What follows describes a single T cell receptor (beta chain). Its antigen is unknown. The same CDR3 is also encoded by other DNA sequences in this sample. Locally advanced or metastatic urothelial carcinoma was present in patients. The data are from a study of PD-L1 blockade in urothelial cancer. Study information: Prior chemotherapy regimens per patient numbered 0 to 3. A median approximately 140,000 T cells were found in blood samples. Study-wide results and caveats: Pretreatment TCR clonality in blood under the median foretold superior survival.

The data were produced by immunoSEQ multiplex PCR, yet TCRdb's version contains in-frame clones alone and is incomplete. The sample has 35,000 to 55,000 clones, 88% seen once; the top ten hold 13% to 15%. V lost 6 bases to trimming and J lost 6 bases, with 9 bases between them. Germline CDR1 is ENHRY and CDR2 is SYGVKD. This CDR3 region has 12 residues. The material was PBMCs, obtained around atezolizumab (anti-PD-L1) treatment. This TCR came from an older woman with urothelial cancer. The chain combines TRBV10-3 with TRBJ2-1; D may be TRBD2 (6 bases). As DNA, the CDR3 is TGTGCCATCAGGGCAGCGGGCAATGAGCAGTTCTTC. It specifies CAIRAAGNEQFF.